This entry lists 5 T cell receptor beta chains sequenced from one sample in a study of blood T cell repertoires in COVID-19. Profiled with immunoSEQ multiplex PCR; TCRdb holds only in-frame clones, not every one. The data hold about 73,000 clones, with over 70% observed a single time. Sequenced material: peripheral blood. The receptor set was obtained from a man between 45 and 60 years old with active COVID-19.

The chain joins TRBV2 to TRBJ2-4; 8 bases match TRBD1. Looked up from germline, CDR1 is SNHLY and CDR2 is FYNNEI. V lost 3 bases to trimming and J lost 10 bases; unmatched junction nucleotides: 8. This CDR3 comprises 14 residues. Here the CDR3 reads CASSDGQGLSIQYF. In DNA, the CDR3 is TGTGCCAGCAGTGACGGACAGGGTCTTTCGATTCAGTACTTC.

The CDR3 region is CASSQNSISEAFF. CDR3 bases: TGTGCCAGCAGCCAGAACAGTATTTCTGAAGCTTTCTTT. The chain uses TRBV5-5 and TRBJ1-1; D unresolved. The V gene's germline CDR1 is SGHKS and CDR2 YYEKEE (reference sequence). CDR3 length: 13 residues. The V and J ends lost 4 bases and 6 bases respectively, with 13 bases between them.

This chain connects TRBV3-1 (or the pseudogene TRBV3-2) to TRBJ2-1, with 8 bases identical to TRBD2. Losses at the gene ends were 8 bases for V and 5 bases for J; bases not matched to a gene: 5. The CDR3 contains 13 residues. Per the germline V gene, CDR1 is LGHDT and CDR2 is YNNKEL (reference sequence). CDR3 amino acids: CASYGGGNNEQFF. The CDR3 coding sequence is TGTGCCAGCTACGGGGGGGGAAACAATGAGCAGTTCTTC.

The chain has TRBV18 and TRBJ2-1, with 8 bases lining up with TRBD2. The CDR3 runs 17 residues. J was trimmed by 8 bases and V by 6 bases; bases with no gene match: 18. Germline CDR1 and CDR2: KGHSH and LQKENI. The CDR3 nucleotides read TGTGCCAGCTCCCACCTCGGGGGGGCCAAAGTCGACGATGAGCAGTTCTTC. This codes for CASSHLGGAKVDDEQFF.

The gene calls are TRBV24-1 and TRBJ2-1; TRBD2 is a possible D gene (5 bases). Trimming took 2 bases from V and 8 from J, leaving 15 bases between them. The CDR3 covers 15 residues. Per the germline V gene, CDR1 is KGHDR and CDR2 is SFDVKD. As DNA, the CDR3 is TGTGCCACCAGTGATTATACGGCGGGTCGGGATGAGCAGTTCTTC. Protein sequence: CATSDYTAGRDEQFF.